The 16 T cell receptor beta chains given below trace back to one sample, sequenced in a study of T cells in Graves' hyperthyroidism and ophthalmopathy. From RNA transcripts, TCR beta CDR3 regions were amplified. With the HTBI primer set, the TCR CDR3 went through a first round of RT-PCR. TCRdb re-derived calls from the multiplex PCR reads in MiXCR, one entry per CDR3 protein. The sample consists of approximately 480,000 distinct CDR3 sequences, about 20% of them appearing once. The sequenced sample consisted of blood. The receptors come from a man aged 18 to 30 with Graves' hyperthyroidism.

This clonotype was detected many times. CDR3 in amino acids: CASSPKQGVGEQYF. CDR3 bases: TGCGCCAGCAGCCCGAAACAGGGTGTGGGGGAGCAGTACTTC. This sequence joins TRBV5-1 and TRBJ2-7; D perhaps matches TRBD1 (6 bases). Trimming left V 4 bases short and J 7 bases short, with 18 bases between. The CDR3 has 14 residues. Germline assignment: CDR1 SGHRS and CDR2 YFSETQ.

About this clonotype: This clone may be a read error of a much larger clone one base away. This chain joins TRBV6-1 and TRBJ1-2; D is unclear. The V gene lost 3 bases and the J gene lost 9 bases, with 17 bases spanning the gap. The CDR3 has 14 residues. Per the germline V gene, CDR1 is MNHNS and CDR2 is SASEGT. The CDR3 coding sequence is TGTGCCAGCAGTGAGCCCAGACAAGATGTGCGCTACACCTTC. Amino acid sequence: CASSEPRQDVRYTF.

This clonotype was observed at least ten times. V usage is TRBV4-1 and J usage is TRBJ2-2; a weak D match, TRBD2 (5 bases). This CDR3 is 14 amino acids long. The V gene's germline CDR1 is MGHRA and CDR2 YSYEKL. V was cut by 1 base and J by 5 bases, with 8 bases left in between. The CDR3 spells CASSQVEGTGELFF. For the CDR3, the DNA is TGCGCCAGCAGCCAAGTTGAGGGAACCGGGGAGCTGTTTTTT.

This clonotype was counted only a few times. The V and J genes are TRBV5-1 and TRBJ1-1, with 10 bases that match TRBD1. The germline gives CDR1 SGHRS, CDR2 YFSETQ. This CDR3 contains 15 residues. The V and J ends lost 2 bases and 1 base, in that order; junction bases with no gene match: 2. The CDR3 DNA reads as TGCGCCAGCAGCTTTAGGACAGGGGGGAACACTGAAGCTTTCTTT. It specifies CASSFRTGGNTEAFF.

The chain carries TRBV30 and TRBJ2-7; D is undetermined. The V end lost 4 bases, the J end lost 1 base, and 8 bases lay between the germline ends. The CDR3 has 12 residues. Germline V gives CDR1 GTSNPN, CDR2 SVGIG (reference sequence). As DNA, the CDR3 is TGTGCCTGGACAAGTGGGTCCTACGAGCAGTACTTC. Translation gives CAWTSGSYEQYF.

The DNA of the CDR3 is TGTGCCAGCAGTTACGGCGCTCTACAGGGCGGGGAGCTGTTTTTT. Translation gives CASSYGALQGGELFF. The rearrangement uses TRBV6-5 and TRBJ2-2; the D gene is possibly TRBD1 (6 bases). The CDR3 sequence is 15 residues long. Trimming cost V 2 bases and J 7 bases, with 14 bases left between them. Germline CDR1 is MNHEY and CDR2 is SVGAGI.

This clonotype was observed a few times. The V call is TRBV5-4, the J call TRBJ1-1; D is ambiguous. The CDR3 is 16 residues long. Germline V gene lookup returns CDR1 SGHNT and CDR2 YYREEE (reference sequence). The V and J ends lost 2 bases and 0 bases respectively, with 14 bases between them. The CDR3 DNA reads as TGTGCCAGCAGCTTCGTTAATGGGCCGGTGAACACTGAAGCTTTCTTT. It specifies CASSFVNGPVNTEAFF.

The CDR3 loop is CAWSSMDRDYGYTF. CDR3 sequence (DNA): TGTGCCTGGAGTTCCATGGACAGGGATTATGGCTACACCTTC. The V and J genes are TRBV30 and TRBJ1-2, with 8 bases lining up with TRBD1. The CDR3 has 14 residues. The junction had 7 bases not matched to a gene; V was cut back by 2 bases and J by 5 bases. In germline, CDR1 is GTSNPN, CDR2 SVGIG (reference sequence).

The chain uses TRBV7-8 and TRBJ1-5; no firm D call. V was pared by 5 bases and J by 1 base, with 15 bases between. Per germline, CDR1 SGHVS and CDR2 FQNEAQ. This CDR3 has 16 amino acids. The CDR3 bases are TGTGCCAGCAGCCCGCAGGTGGAAGAGAGCAATCAGCCCCAGCATTTT. Its translation is CASSPQVEESNQPQHF.

This clonotype has at least ten counts. The DNA of the CDR3 is TGTGCCAGCAGCTTAAATAAGGGGGCGGGAGAGACCCAGTACTTC. Translated, it gives CASSLNKGAGETQYF. V usage is TRBV11-2 and J usage is TRBJ2-5, with 7 bases aligning to TRBD1. The CDR3 runs 15 residues. After removal of 2 bases from V and 4 bases from J, the junction contained 7 bases not matched to a gene. The germline CDR1 and CDR2 sequences are SGHAT and FQNNGV.

The CDR3 here is CASSVGGALDTEAFF. The CDR3 DNA sequence: TGTGCCAGCAGCGTAGGAGGGGCCCTAGACACTGAAGCTTTCTTT. The chain employs TRBV9 and TRBJ1-1; maybe TRBD1 (5 bases). Germline-derived CDR1 and CDR2 are SGDLS and YYNGEE. The CDR3 covers 15 residues. Trimming cost V 0 bases and J 3 bases, with 12 bases left between them.

The chain has TRBV4-1 and TRBJ1-2; D is ambiguous. CDR1 MGHRA and CDR2 YSYEKL come from the germline V gene. Trimming removed 1 base from V and 7 bases from J, with 13 bases in between. This CDR3 is 14 amino acids long. Here the CDR3 reads CASSQGGTVGGYTF. CDR3 bases: TGCGCCAGCAGCCAAGGAGGAACAGTGGGTGGCTACACCTTC.

The chain employs TRBV4-1 and TRBJ1-1; tentative D call: TRBD1 (6 bases). Trimming pared 5 bases from V and 2 bases from J, leaving 15 bases between. In germline, CDR1 is MGHRA, CDR2 YSYEKL. This CDR3 contains 15 residues. The CDR3 DNA follows: TGCGCCAGCAGCTCCCGGGACACCTTAAACACTGAAGCTTTCTTT. Its translation: CASSSRDTLNTEAFF.

This clonotype was counted many times. The chain carries TRBV28 and TRBJ1-5, with 7 bases lining up with TRBD1. CDR1 and CDR2 from the germline V gene are MDHEN and SYDVKM. This CDR3 region has 14 residues. V dropped 4 bases and J dropped 6; count of bases not matched to a gene: 6. CDR3: CASSSGGWRQPQHF. The CDR3 coding sequence is TGTGCCAGCAGTTCAGGGGGTTGGCGTCAGCCCCAGCATTTT.

At least ten counts were recorded for this clonotype. The chain recombines TRBV6-1 with TRBJ1-2; D is perhaps TRBD1 (5 bases). The CDR3 has 14 residues. V was cut by 3 bases and J by 6 bases, with 14 bases left in between. Germline assignment: CDR1 MNHNS and CDR2 SASEGT. CDR3 sequence reads: CASSESGRKDGYTF. CDR3 coding DNA: TGTGCCAGCAGTGAGTCAGGGCGGAAGGATGGCTACACCTTC.

The table lists this clonotype with a count of one. The chain carries TRBV7-6 and TRBJ2-7; 7 bases are shared with TRBD2. The CDR3 is 15 residues long. The germline CDR1 and CDR2 sequences are SGHVS and FNYEAQ. J lost 2 bases, V lost 0 bases, and 4 bases had no gene match. The CDR3 is CASSLAASGPYEQYF. The DNA of the CDR3 is TGTGCCAGCAGCTTAGCAGCTAGCGGCCCCTACGAGCAGTACTTC.